This TCR beta chain came from a study of chemoradiotherapy in HPV16-positive cancers. This CDR3 comprises 13 residues. Germline V gene sequence: CDR1 ENHRY, CDR2 SYGVKD. The V gene lost 10 bases and the J gene lost 4 bases, with 16 bases spanning the gap. Repeated repertoire sampling spanned the course of chemoradiotherapy. Of note for this clone: Its antigen is undetermined.

Measured with immunoSEQ multiplex PCR; TCRdb has only the in-frame clones, and not every one. The table includes tens of thousands of clones, roughly 90% detected once. Study results and limitations: Only a couple of HPV16-positive patients supplied the functional HPV-specificity definition. HPV-responsive T-cell expansion during chemoradiotherapy was linked to improved recurrence-free survival in HPV16-positive patients. Candidate HPV-specific clones and E7-related TCR motifs grew in tumor during treatment.

The specimen comprised blood, sampled from a patient who underwent chemoradiotherapy. The sequence came from a human donor with HPV-associated anogenital cancer. The chain is built from TRBV10-3 and TRBJ1-1; D ambiguous. CDR3 sequence: CATFPGSGTEAFF. In DNA, the CDR3 is TGTGCCACGTTCCCGGGATCTGGCACTGAAGCTTTCTTT.